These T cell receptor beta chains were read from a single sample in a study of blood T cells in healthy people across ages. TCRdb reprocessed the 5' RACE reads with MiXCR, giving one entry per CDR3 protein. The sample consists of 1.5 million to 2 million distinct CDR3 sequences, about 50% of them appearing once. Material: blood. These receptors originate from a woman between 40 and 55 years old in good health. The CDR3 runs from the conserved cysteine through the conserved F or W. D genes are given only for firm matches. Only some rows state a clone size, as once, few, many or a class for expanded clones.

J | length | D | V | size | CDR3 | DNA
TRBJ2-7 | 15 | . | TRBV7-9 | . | CASSLRAPDGNEQYF | TGTGCCAGCAGCCTGCGAGCTCCTGACGGCAACGAGCAGTACTTC
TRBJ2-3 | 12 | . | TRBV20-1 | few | CSARERVYTQYF | TGCAGTGCTAGAGAGCGGGTCTATACGCAGTATTTT
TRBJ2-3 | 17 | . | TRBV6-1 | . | CASSRPLQGMGPDTQYF | TGTGCCAGCAGCAGGCCCCTACAGGGAATGGGGCCAGATACGCAGTATTTT
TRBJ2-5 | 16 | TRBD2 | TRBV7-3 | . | CASSLGAGGQQETQYF | TGTGCCAGCAGCTTAGGGGCGGGGGGGCAACAAGAGACCCAGTACTTC
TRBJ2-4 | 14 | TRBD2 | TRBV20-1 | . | CRSTGGSDKNIQYF | TGCAGGTCCACCGGGGGGTCAGACAAAAACATTCAGTACTTC
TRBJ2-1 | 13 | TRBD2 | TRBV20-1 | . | CSARRLAGEEQFF | TGCAGTGCGCGACGCCTAGCGGGAGAAGAGCAGTTCTTC
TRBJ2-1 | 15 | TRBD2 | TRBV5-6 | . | CASSFKRGGGNEQFF | TGTGCCAGCAGCTTTAAGCGGGGGGGCGGCAATGAGCAGTTCTTC
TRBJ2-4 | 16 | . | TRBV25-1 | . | CASSPLGDLAKNIQYF | TGTGCCAGCAGCCCCCTCGGCGATCTAGCCAAAAACATTCAGTACTTC
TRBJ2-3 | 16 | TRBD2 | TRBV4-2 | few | CASSQTSGGAMDTQYF | TGTGCCAGCAGCCAAACAAGCGGGGGGGCGATGGATACGCAGTATTTT
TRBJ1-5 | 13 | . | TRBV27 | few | CASSLSVNQPQHF | TGTGCCAGCAGTTTATCCGTAAATCAGCCCCAGCATTTT
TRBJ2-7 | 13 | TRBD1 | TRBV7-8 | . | CARSPDRGYEQYF | TGTGCCAGAAGCCCCGACAGGGGCTACGAGCAGTACTTC
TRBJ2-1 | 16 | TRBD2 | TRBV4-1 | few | CASSRGRRGDYNEQFF | TGCGCCAGCAGCCGCGGTAGGCGGGGGGACTACAATGAGCAGTTCTTC
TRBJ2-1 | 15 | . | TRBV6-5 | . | CASSYSQGLRDEQFF | TGTGCCAGCAGTTACTCGCAAGGGCTTAGGGATGAGCAGTTCTTC
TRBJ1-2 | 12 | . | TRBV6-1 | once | CASSGVYYGYTF | TGTGCCAGCAGTGGGGTCTACTATGGCTACACCTTC
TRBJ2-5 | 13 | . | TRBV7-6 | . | CASSLAAGREQYF | TGTGCCAGCAGCCTAGCCGCTGGTCGTGAGCAGTACTTC
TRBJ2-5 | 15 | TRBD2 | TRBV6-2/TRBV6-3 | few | CASSQVGGVGNEQYF | TGCGCCAGCAGCCAGGTGGGGGGGGTTGGCAATGAGCAGTACTTC
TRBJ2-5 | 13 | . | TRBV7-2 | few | CASSLKLEVAQYF | TGTGCCAGCAGCTTAAAGTTGGAGGTGGCCCAGTACTTC
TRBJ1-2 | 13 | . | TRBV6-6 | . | CASSDGPDYGYTF | TGTGCCAGCAGTGACGGGCCGGACTATGGCTACACCTTC
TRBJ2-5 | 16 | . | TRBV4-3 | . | CASSQFLGGEDETQYF | TGCGCCAGCAGCCAATTCCTAGGGGGAGAGGATGAGACCCAGTACTTC
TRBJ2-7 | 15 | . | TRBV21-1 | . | CASSKADRDIYEQYF | TGTGCCAGCAGCAAAGCGGACCGGGACATCTACGAGCAGTACTTC
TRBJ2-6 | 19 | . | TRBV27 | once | CASSLRAARTVSGANVLTF | TGTGCCAGCAGTTTAAGGGCAGCCCGGACGGTTTCTGGGGCCAACGTCCTGACTTTC
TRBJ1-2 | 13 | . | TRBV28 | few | CASRAQGPGGYTF | TGTGCCAGCAGAGCCCAGGGTCCTGGGGGCTACACCTTC
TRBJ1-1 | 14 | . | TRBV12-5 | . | CASGLEGGVTEAFF | TGTGCTAGTGGTTTAGAGGGAGGGGTCACTGAAGCTTTCTTT
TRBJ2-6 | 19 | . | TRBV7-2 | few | CASSLSGGRGESGANVLTF | TGTGCCAGCAGCTTATCCGGTGGCAGAGGCGAATCTGGGGCCAACGTCCTGACTTTC
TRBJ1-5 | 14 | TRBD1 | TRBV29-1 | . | CSVVDRVGNQPQHF | TGCAGCGTAGTTGACAGGGTAGGCAATCAGCCCCAGCATTTT
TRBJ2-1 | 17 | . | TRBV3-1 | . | CASSQTGGTRAMNEQFF | TGTGCCAGCAGCCAAACTGGAGGGACCCGGGCCATGAATGAGCAGTTCTTC
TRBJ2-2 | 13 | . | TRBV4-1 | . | CASTQKAGTELFF | TGCGCCAGCACCCAGAAGGCCGGGACGGAGCTGTTTTTT
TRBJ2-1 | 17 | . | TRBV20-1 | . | CSARVGAGPSSYNEQFF | TGCAGTGCTAGGGTGGGGGCGGGACCAAGCTCCTACAATGAGCAGTTCTTC
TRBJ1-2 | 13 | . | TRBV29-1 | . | CSVPGRWDYGYTF | TGCAGCGTCCCGGGGCGGTGGGACTATGGCTACACCTTC
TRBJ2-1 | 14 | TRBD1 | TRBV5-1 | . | CASRSGTGFNEQFF | TGCGCCAGCAGGTCCGGGACAGGGTTCAATGAGCAGTTCTTC
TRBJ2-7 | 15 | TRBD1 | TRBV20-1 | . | CSASPSGTGVYEQYF | TGCAGTGCTAGTCCTTCCGGGACAGGGGTGTACGAGCAGTACTTC
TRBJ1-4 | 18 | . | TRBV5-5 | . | CASSLRQGRISTNEKLFF | TGTGCCAGCAGCTTGCGGCAGGGACGGATATCAACTAATGAAAAACTGTTTTTT
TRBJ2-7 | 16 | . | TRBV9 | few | CASSVAWGSPTYEQYF | TGTGCCAGCAGCGTAGCGTGGGGGTCACCCACCTACGAGCAGTACTTC
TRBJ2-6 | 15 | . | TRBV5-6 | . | CASSFLSSGANVLTF | TGTGCCAGCAGCTTTTTAAGCTCTGGGGCCAACGTCCTGACTTTC
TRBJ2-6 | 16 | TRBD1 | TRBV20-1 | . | CSARGDRVAGANVLTF | TGCAGTGCGAGAGGGGACAGGGTTGCCGGGGCCAACGTCCTGACTTTC
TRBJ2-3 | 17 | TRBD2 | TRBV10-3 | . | CAISDKAGAISTDTQYF | TGTGCCATCAGTGATAAAGCGGGGGCTATTAGCACAGATACGCAGTATTTT
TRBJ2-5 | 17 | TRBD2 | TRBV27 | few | CASSLSRLAGVQETQYF | TGTGCCAGCAGTTTATCTAGACTAGCGGGGGTCCAAGAGACCCAGTACTTC
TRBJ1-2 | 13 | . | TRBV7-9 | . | CASSLQTVSGYTF | TGTGCCAGCAGCTTGCAGACTGTTTCGGGCTACACCTTC
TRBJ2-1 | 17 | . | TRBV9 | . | CASSGRAAPGPYNEQFF | TGTGCCAGCAGCGGCCGGGCCGCCCCCGGCCCCTACAATGAGCAGTTCTTC